This T cell receptor (beta chain) stems from a study of control samples from healthy donors and cancer patients. This clone was detected only a few times. Repertoires were generated with immunoSEQ multiplex PCR, while TCRdb's copy carries only in-frame clones and drops some. In the table there are around 150,000 clones, 80% to 90% of which are singletons. The material sequenced was blood. This sequence originates from a man aged 25-45 years in good health.

CDR3 DNA: TGTGCCAGCTCAGAGCCGGGGGTAGATACGCAGTATTTT. It encodes CASSEPGVDTQYF. This rearrangement joins TRBV18 to TRBJ2-3, with D tentatively TRBD2 (6 bases). Germline V gene data show CDR1 as KGHSH and CDR2 as LQKENI. Trimming took off 5 bases at V and 5 bases at J, with 11 bases between the two ends. This CDR3 region has 13 residues.